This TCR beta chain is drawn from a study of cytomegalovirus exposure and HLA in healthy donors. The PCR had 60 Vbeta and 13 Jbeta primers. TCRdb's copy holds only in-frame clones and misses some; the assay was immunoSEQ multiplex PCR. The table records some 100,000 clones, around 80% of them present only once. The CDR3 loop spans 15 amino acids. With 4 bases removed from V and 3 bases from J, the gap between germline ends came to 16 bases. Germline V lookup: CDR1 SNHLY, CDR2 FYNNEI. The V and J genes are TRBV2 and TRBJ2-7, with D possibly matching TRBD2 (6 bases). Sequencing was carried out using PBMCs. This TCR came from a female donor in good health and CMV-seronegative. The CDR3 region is CASSGPWTGDYEQYF. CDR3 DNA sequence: TGTGCCAGCAGTGGTCCCTGGACGGGAGACTACGAGCAGTACTTC.